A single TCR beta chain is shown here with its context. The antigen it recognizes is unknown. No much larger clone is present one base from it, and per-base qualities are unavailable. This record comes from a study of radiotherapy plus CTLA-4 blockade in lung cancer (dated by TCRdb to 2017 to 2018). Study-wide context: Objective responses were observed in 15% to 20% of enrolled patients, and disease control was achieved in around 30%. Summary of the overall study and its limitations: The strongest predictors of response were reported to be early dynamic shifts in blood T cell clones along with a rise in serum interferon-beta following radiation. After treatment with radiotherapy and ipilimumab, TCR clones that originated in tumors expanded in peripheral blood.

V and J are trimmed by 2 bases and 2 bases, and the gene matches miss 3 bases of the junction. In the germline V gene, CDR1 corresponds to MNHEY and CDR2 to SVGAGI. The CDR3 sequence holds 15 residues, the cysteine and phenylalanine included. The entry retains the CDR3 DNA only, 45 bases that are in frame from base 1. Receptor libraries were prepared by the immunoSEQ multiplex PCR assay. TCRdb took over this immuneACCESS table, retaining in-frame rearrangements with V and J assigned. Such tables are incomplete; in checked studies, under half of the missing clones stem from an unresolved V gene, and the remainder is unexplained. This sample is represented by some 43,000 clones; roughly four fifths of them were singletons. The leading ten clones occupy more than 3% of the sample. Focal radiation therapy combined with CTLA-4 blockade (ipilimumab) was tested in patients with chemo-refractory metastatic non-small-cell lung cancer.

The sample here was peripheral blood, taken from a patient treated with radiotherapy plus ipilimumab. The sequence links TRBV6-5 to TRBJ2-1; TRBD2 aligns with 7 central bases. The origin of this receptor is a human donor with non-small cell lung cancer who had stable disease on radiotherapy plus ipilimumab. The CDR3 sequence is CASSYEAGAYNEQFF. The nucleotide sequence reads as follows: TGTGCCAGCAGTTACGAGGCGGGAGCCTACAATGAGCAGTTCTTC.